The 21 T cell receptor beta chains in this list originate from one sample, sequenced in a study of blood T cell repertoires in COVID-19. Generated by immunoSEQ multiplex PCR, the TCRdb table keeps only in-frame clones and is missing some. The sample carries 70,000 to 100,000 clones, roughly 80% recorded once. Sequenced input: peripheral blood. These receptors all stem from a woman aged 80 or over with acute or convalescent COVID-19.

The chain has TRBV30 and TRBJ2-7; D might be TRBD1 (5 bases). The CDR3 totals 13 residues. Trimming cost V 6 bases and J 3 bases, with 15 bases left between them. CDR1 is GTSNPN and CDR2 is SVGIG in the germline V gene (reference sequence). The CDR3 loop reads CACSRGSDYEQYF. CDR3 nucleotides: TGTGCCTGTTCAAGGGGTTCGGACTACGAGCAGTACTTC.

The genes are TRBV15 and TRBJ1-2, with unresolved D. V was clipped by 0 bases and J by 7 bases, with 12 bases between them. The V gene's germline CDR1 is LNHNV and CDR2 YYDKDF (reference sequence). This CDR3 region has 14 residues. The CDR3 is CATSRDRDYGGYTF. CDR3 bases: TGTGCCACCAGCAGAGACCGAGACTATGGTGGCTACACCTTC.

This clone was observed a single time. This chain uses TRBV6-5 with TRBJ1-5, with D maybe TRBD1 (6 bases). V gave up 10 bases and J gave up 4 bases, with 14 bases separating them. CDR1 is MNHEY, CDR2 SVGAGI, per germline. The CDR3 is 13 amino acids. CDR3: CAISQGRNQPQHF. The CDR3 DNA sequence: TGTGCCATTTCACAGGGTAGGAATCAGCCCCAGCATTTT.

CDR3 loop: CASSYDRVGADTQYF. The CDR3 coding sequence is TGTGCCAGCAGCTACGACAGGGTGGGTGCAGATACGCAGTATTTT. V is TRBV5-8 and J is TRBJ2-3; 7 nucleotides agree with TRBD1. The CDR3 contains 15 residues. The germline CDR1 and CDR2 sequences are SGHTS and YDEGEE. Unmatched junction bases numbered 8, after V lost 3 bases and J lost 4 bases.

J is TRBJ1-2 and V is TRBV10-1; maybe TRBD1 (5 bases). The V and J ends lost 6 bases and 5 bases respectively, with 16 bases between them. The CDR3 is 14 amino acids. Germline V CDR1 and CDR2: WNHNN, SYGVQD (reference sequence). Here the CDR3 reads CASSAGGTEYGYTF. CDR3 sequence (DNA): TGCGCCAGCAGCGCGGGAGGGACGGAGTATGGCTACACCTTC.

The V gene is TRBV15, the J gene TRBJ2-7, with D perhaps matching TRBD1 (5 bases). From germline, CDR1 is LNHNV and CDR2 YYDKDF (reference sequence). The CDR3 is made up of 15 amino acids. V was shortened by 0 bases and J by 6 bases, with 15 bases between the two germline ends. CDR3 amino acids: CATSREGLPTSEQYF. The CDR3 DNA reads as TGTGCCACCAGCAGAGAGGGGCTCCCCACGTCCGAGCAGTACTTC. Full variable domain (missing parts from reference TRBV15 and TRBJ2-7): DAMVIQNPRYQVTQFGKPVTLSCSQTLNHNVMYWYQQKSSQAPKLLFHYYDKDFNNEADTPDNFQSRRPNTSFCFLDIRSPGLGDTAMYLCATSREGLPTSEQYFGPGTRLTVT.

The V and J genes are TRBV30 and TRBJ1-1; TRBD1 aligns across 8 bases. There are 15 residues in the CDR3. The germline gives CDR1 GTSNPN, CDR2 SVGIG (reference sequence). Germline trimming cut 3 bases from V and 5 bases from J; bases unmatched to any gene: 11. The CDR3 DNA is TGTGCCTGGAGACCCTATACAGGGGGGGGAACTGAAGCTTTCTTT. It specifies CAWRPYTGGGTEAFF.

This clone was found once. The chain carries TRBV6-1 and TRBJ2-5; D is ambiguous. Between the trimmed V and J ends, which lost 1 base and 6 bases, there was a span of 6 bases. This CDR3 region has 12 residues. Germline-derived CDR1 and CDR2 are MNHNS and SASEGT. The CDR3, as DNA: TGTGCCAGCAGTGAAGGGAGACAGACCCAGTACTTC. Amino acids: CASSEGRQTQYF.

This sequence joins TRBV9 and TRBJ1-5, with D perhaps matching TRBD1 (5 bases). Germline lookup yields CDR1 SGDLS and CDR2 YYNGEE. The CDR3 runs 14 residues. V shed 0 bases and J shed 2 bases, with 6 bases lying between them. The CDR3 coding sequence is TGTGCCAGCAGCGTAGCGGGGGGCAATCAGCCCCAGCATTTT. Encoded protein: CASSVAGGNQPQHF.

The CDR3 is CAWTPRGREKLFF. The CDR3, as DNA: TGTGCCTGGACCCCAAGGGGCCGCGAAAAACTGTTTTTT. The chain has TRBV30 and TRBJ1-4; tentative D call: TRBD1 (5 bases). The CDR3 spans 13 residues. Between the trimmed V and J ends, which lost 4 bases and 8 bases, there was a span of 14 bases. Germline V CDR1 and CDR2: GTSNPN, SVGIG (reference sequence).

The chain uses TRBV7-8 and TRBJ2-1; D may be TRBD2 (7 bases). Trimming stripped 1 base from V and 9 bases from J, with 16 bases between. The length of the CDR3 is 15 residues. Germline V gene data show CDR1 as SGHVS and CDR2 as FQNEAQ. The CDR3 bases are TGTGCCAGCAGCTTAGAGGGGGGGGTATTCGGTGAGCAGTTCTTC. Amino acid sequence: CASSLEGGVFGEQFF.

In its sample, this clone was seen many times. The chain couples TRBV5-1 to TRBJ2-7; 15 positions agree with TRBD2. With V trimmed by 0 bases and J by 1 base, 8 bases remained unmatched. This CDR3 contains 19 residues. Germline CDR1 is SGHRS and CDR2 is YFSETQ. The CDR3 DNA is TGCGCCAGCAGCTTGGCCTGGACTAGCGGGGGGGCGGCGTCCTACGAGCAGTACTTC. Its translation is CASSLAWTSGGAASYEQYF.

CDR3 protein: CASSQGASGAKNIQYF. In DNA, the CDR3 is TGTGCCAGCAGCCAAGGGGCTAGCGGGGCCAAAAACATTCAGTACTTC. V gene TRBV3-1 (or the pseudogene TRBV3-2) combines with J gene TRBJ2-4; 8 bases match TRBD2. The germline CDR1 and CDR2 sequences are LGHDT and YNNKEL (reference sequence). CDR3 length: 16 amino acids. With 1 base clipped from V and 1 base from J, the junction kept 3 bases outside the gene matches.

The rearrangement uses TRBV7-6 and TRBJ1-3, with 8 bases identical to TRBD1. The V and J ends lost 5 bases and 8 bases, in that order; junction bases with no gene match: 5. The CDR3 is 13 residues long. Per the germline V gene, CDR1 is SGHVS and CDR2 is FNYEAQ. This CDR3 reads CASSPGQGYTIYF. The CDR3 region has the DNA TGTGCCAGCAGCCCAGGACAGGGCTACACCATATATTTT.

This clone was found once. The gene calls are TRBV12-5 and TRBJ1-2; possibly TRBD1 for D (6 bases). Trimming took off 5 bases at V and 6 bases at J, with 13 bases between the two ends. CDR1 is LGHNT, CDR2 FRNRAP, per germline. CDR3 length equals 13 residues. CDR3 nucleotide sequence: TGTGCTAGTGGTAGGACAGAAGTGGATGGCTACACCTTC. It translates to CASGRTEVDGYTF.

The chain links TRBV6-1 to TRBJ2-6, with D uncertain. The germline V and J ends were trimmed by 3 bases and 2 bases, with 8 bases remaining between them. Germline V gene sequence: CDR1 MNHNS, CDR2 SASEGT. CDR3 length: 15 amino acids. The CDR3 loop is CASSDPEAGANVLTF. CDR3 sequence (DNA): TGTGCCAGCAGTGATCCAGAGGCTGGGGCCAACGTCCTGACTTTC.

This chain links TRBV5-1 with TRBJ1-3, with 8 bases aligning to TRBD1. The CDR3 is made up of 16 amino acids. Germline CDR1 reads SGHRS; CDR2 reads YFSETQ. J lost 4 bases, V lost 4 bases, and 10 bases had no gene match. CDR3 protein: CASSTQGGSGGNTIYF. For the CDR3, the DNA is TGCGCCAGCAGCACACAGGGGGGCTCGGGCGGAAACACCATATATTTT.

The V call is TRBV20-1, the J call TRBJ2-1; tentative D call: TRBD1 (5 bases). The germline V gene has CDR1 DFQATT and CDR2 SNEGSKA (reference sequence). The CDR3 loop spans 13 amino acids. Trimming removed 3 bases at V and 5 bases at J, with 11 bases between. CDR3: CSASLTEHNEQFF. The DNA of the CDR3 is TGCAGTGCTAGTTTGACAGAACACAATGAGCAGTTCTTC.

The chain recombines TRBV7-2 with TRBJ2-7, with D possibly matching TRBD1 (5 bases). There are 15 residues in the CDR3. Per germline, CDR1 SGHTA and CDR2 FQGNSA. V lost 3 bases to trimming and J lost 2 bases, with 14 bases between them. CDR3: CASSLGQTVPYEQYF. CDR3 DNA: TGTGCCAGCAGCTTGGGGCAAACGGTCCCCTACGAGCAGTACTTC. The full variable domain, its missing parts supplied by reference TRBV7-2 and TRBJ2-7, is GAGVSQSPSNKVTEKGKDVELRCDPISGHTALYWYRQSLGQGLEFLIYFQGNSAPDKSGLPSDRFSAERTGGSVSTLTIQRTQQEDSAVYLCASSLGQTVPYEQYFGPGTRLTVT.

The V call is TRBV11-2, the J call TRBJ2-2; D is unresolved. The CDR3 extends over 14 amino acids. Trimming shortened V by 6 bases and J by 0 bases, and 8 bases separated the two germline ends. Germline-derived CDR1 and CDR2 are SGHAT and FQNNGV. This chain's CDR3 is CASSGSSNTGELFF. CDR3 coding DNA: TGTGCCAGCAGTGGCAGTTCGAACACCGGGGAGCTGTTTTTT.

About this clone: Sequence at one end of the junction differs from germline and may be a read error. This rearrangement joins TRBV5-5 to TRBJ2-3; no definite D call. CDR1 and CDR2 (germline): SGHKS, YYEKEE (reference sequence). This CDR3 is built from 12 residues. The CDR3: CASSLSIDMQYF. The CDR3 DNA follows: TGTGCCAGCAGCTTGAGTATAGATATGCAGTATTTT.